This TCR beta chain emerged from a study of long-term antiretroviral therapy in people with HIV. Findings and caveats of the study: Clones with expansion before ART led the repertoire at all time points. Blood collection from about 2003 to 2018 possibly occurred under older ART regimens.

With survey level as its setting, the immunoSEQ assay was v3.0. TCRdb keeps only in-frame clones here, not all; method: immunoSEQ multiplex PCR. The table lists over 15,000 clones, more than 75% of them singletons. The V end was cut by 6 bases, the J end by 2 bases, with 14 bases between. This CDR3 contains 16 residues. From germline, CDR1 is MNHEY and CDR2 SMNVEV (reference sequence). People in the study who had HIV all got their treatment in the United States. Comments on this clone: The antigen is undetermined.

Sequenced here: unsorted PBMCs, sampled 0.1 years before starting antiretroviral therapy. The sequence derives from a man aged 18 to 30 with HIV. The chain combines TRBV27 with TRBJ1-6; a weak D match, TRBD1 (5 bases). The CDR3 DNA sequence: TGTGCCAGCAGGGACCTAAAACAGGCCTATAATTCACCCCTCCACTTT. This encodes CASRDLKQAYNSPLHF.